The 10 T cell receptor beta chains below all came from one sample that was sequenced in a study of shared clonotypes between healthy human individuals. CD45RO-negative, CCR7-selected cells formed the naive CD8 fraction, which excluded terminally differentiated effector memory CD45RA+ cells. Sequencing used immunoSEQ multiplex PCR; TCRdb keeps in-frame clones, though not all of them. Among around 650,000 clones listed, approximately 96% were seen once. Sequencing input: naive CD8+ T cells sorted from blood. These receptors originate from a woman in her 30s in good health.

V usage is TRBV13 and J usage is TRBJ2-3; D gene unclear. The germline gives CDR1 PRHDT, CDR2 FYEKMQ (reference sequence). The CDR3 is made up of 13 amino acids. V shed 5 bases and J shed 6 bases, with 12 bases lying between them. CDR3 region: CASSPPLLDTQYF. DNA for the CDR3: TGTGCCAGCAGCCCCCCCTTGTTGGATACGCAGTATTTT.

The gene calls are TRBV2 and TRBJ2-3; D is undetermined. This CDR3 spans 15 amino acids. Trimming pared 2 bases from V and 2 bases from J, leaving 11 bases between. Germline-derived CDR1 and CDR2 are SNHLY and FYNNEI. This chain's CDR3 is CASSERGGPTDTQYF. In nucleotides, the CDR3 is TGTGCCAGCAGTGAACGTGGCGGCCCCACAGATACGCAGTATTTT.

The rearrangement joins TRBV27 to TRBJ1-5; D call uncertain. V gave up 7 bases and J gave up 1 base, with 14 bases separating them. Germline CDR1 MNHEY, CDR2 SMNVEV (reference sequence). This CDR3 contains 15 residues. CDR3 DNA sequence: TGTGCCAGCATGAATGGAGCGGGGAGCAATCAGCCCCAGCATTTT. Translation gives CASMNGAGSNQPQHF.

The V gene is TRBV19, the J gene TRBJ1-5; D remains unclear. The V gene's germline CDR1 is LNHDA and CDR2 SQIVND (reference sequence). There are 14 residues in the CDR3. Trimming pared 8 bases from V and 0 bases from J, leaving 11 bases between. The CDR3 nucleotides are TGTGCCAGTTCCGACAATGATAGCAATCAGCCCCAGCATTTT. This translates into CASSDNDSNQPQHF.

The rearrangement links TRBV2 to TRBJ2-1; D perhaps matches TRBD2 (6 bases). V lost 3 bases and J 5 bases, leaving 11 bases between the germline ends. CDR1 and CDR2 from the germline V gene are SNHLY and FYNNEI. The CDR3 has 14 residues. The CDR3 DNA reads TGTGCCAGCAGTGAGTCGGGAGTACACAATGAGCAGTTCTTC. The encoded protein is CASSESGVHNEQFF.

The V call is TRBV19, the J call TRBJ2-7; 10 bases agree with TRBD1. Germline V gene sequence: CDR1 LNHDA, CDR2 SQIVND (reference sequence). The CDR3 is 14 amino acids. The V gene end was trimmed by 7 bases and the J gene end by 2 bases; junction bases not matched to a gene: 5. The CDR3 DNA is TGTGCCAGTACCCAAGGGACAGGGGCCTACGAGCAGTACTTC. Protein: CASTQGTGAYEQYF.

The chain links TRBV6-1 to TRBJ1-2; 9 nucleotides line up with TRBD1. The germline CDR1 and CDR2 sequences are MNHNS and SASEGT. The CDR3 sequence is 22 residues long. V shed 1 base and J 3 bases; nucleotides not matched to a gene: 24. The CDR3, as DNA: TGTGCCAGCAGTGAAGTTATCGTTTCCTACCGGGACAGGGAAATTACGGACTATGGCTACACCTTC. Its protein is CASSEVIVSYRDREITDYGYTF.

The gene calls are TRBV29-1 and TRBJ1-4, with no clear D. Trimming took 5 bases from V and 6 from J, leaving 16 bases between them. CDR1 and CDR2 from the germline V gene are SQVTM and ANQGSEA. This CDR3 spans 14 amino acids. The DNA of the CDR3 is TGCAGCGTTTTATCCGAGTCCGAGGATGAAAAACTGTTTTTT. Translation gives CSVLSESEDEKLFF.

On this clone itself: This same CDR3 is encoded by further DNA sequences in the sample. This chain joins TRBV27 and TRBJ2-1; no reliable D call. V lost 2 bases and J 3 bases, leaving 5 bases between the germline ends. The CDR3 extends over 13 amino acids. CDR1 MNHEY and CDR2 SMNVEV come from the germline V gene (reference sequence). The CDR3 nucleotides read TGTGCCAGCAGTTTACGGAGCTACAATGAGCAGTTCTTC. Translating gives CASSLRSYNEQFF.

V usage is TRBV9 and J usage is TRBJ2-1; no reliable D call. V was clipped by 1 base and J by 7 bases, with 6 bases between them. The germline CDR1 and CDR2 sequences are SGDLS and YYNGEE. This CDR3 spans 12 amino acids. CDR3 DNA: TGTGCCAGCAGCGTACTGGGGAATGAGCAGTTCTTC. Translation gives CASSVLGNEQFF.